The 8 T cell receptor beta chains in this list originate from one sample, sequenced in a study of CD8+CD57+ T cells in acquired aplastic anemia. It was patients with CD8+CD57+ cell expansion by flow cytometry who were chosen for sequencing. According to the study, genomic DNA was the template for TCR beta VDJ and CDR3 profiling. TCRdb processed the reads anew with MiXCR; each CDR3 protein has one entry. This sample yields roughly 100,000 distinct CDR3 sequences, of which around 62% are seen a single time; roughly two thirds belongs to the top ten. Sequenced: sorted CD4+, CD8+, or CD8+CD57+ T cells (not recorded which) from PBMCs. The receptors shown here come from a human donor with aplastic anemia.

The V call is TRBV20-1, the J call TRBJ2-7; 8 bases agree with TRBD1. From germline, CDR1 is DFQATT and CDR2 SNEGSKA (reference sequence). V trimming: 6 bases; J trimming: 3 bases; junction bases outside the gene matches: 4. The CDR3 covers 12 residues. The CDR3 is CSADRVNYEQYF. Here the CDR3 DNA reads TGCAGTGCGGACAGGGTAAACTACGAGCAGTACTTC.

This clonotype was found a few times. This chain connects TRBV7-8 to TRBJ1-2; the D gene is possibly TRBD1 (5 bases). Trimming took 4 bases from V and 5 from J, leaving 17 bases between them. The CDR3 length is 15 residues. Germline V lookup: CDR1 SGHVS, CDR2 FQNEAQ. CDR3 loop: CASSSTQRDGYGYTF. CDR3 coding DNA: TGTGCCAGCAGCTCAACTCAGCGGGACGGGTATGGCTACACCTTC.

This clonotype was recorded a few times. The V call is TRBV19, the J call TRBJ2-7, with 7 bases that match TRBD1. The germline V gene has CDR1 LNHDA and CDR2 SQIVND (reference sequence). This CDR3 region has 12 residues. The V and J ends lost 5 bases and 6 bases, in that order; junction bases with no gene match: 4. The CDR3 DNA is TGTGCCAGTAGTCCTACAGGGGTCGAGCAGTACTTC. Protein sequence: CASSPTGVEQYF. Looking up the rest from reference TRBV19 and TRBJ2-7 gives the full variable domain: DGGITQSPKYLFRKEGQNVTLSCEQNLNHDAMYWYRQDPGQGLRLIYYSQIVNDFQKGDIAEGYSVSREKKESFPLTVTSAQKNPTAFYLCASSPTGVEQYFGPGTRLTVT.

This clonotype is categorized as medium-sized. The CDR3 sequence: CSGLEQETQYF. The CDR3 coding sequence is TGCAGCGGACTAGAGCAAGAGACCCAGTACTTC. This sequence joins TRBV29-1 and TRBJ2-5; possibly TRBD2 for D (6 bases). The germline CDR1 and CDR2 sequences are SQVTM and ANQGSEA. The CDR3 totals 11 residues. The ends were cut back, 7 bases at V and 2 bases at J, with 8 bases in the middle.

V and J are TRBV11-1 and TRBJ2-3; TRBD1 agrees at 7 bases. The V segment lost 6 bases and the J segment 0 bases; nucleotides outside the gene matches: 6. Germline CDR1 is SGHAT and CDR2 is FQDESV (reference sequence). This CDR3 has 15 amino acids. The CDR3 DNA follows: TGTGCCAGCAGAGACAGGGACGGGAGCACAGATACGCAGTATTTT. Its protein is CASRDRDGSTDTQYF.

The table lists this clonotype with a few counts. This chain joins TRBV20-1 and TRBJ2-7, with D unresolved. Trimming stripped 0 bases from V and 2 bases from J, with 11 bases between. Germline CDR1 reads DFQATT; CDR2 reads SNEGSKA (reference sequence). The CDR3 loop spans 14 amino acids. CDR3 in amino acids: CSARDGGMAYEQYF. The CDR3, as DNA: TGCAGTGCTAGAGACGGTGGGATGGCCTACGAGCAGTACTTC.

This chain joins TRBV4-1 and TRBJ1-1, with a tentative D call TRBD1 (6 bases). The V end was cut by 1 base, the J end by 0 bases, with 18 bases between. The V gene's germline CDR1 is MGHRA and CDR2 YSYEKL. This CDR3 spans 18 amino acids. CDR3 bases: TGCGCCAGCAGCCAAGGGGGGGGCAGAGGGCCCATGAACACTGAAGCTTTCTTT. It is translated as CASSQGGGRGPMNTEAFF.

The sample holds a few counts of this clonotype. This sequence joins TRBV20-1 and TRBJ2-2; D is possibly TRBD1 (5 bases). The germline V and J ends were trimmed by 6 bases and 5 bases, with 16 bases remaining between them. Germline V CDR1 and CDR2: DFQATT, SNEGSKA (reference sequence). The CDR3 covers 14 residues. Here the CDR3 reads CSAPVGQATGELFF. CDR3 coding DNA: TGCAGTGCCCCTGTGGGGCAGGCTACCGGGGAGCTGTTTTTT.